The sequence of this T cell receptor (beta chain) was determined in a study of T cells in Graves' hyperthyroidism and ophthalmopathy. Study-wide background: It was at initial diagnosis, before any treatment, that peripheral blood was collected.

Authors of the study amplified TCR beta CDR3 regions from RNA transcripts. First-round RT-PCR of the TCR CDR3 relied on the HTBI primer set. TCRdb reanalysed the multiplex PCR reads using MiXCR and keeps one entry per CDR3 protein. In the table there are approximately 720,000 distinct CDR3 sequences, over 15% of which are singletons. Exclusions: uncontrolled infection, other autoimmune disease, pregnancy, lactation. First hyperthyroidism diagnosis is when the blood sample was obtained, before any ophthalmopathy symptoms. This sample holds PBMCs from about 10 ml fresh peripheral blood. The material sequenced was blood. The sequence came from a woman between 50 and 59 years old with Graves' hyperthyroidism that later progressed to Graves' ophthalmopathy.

CDR3 sequence: CASSFRGISGANVLTF. DNA for the CDR3: TGTGCCAGCAGTTTCAGGGGGATCTCTGGGGCCAACGTCCTGACTTTC. The V call is TRBV27, the J call TRBJ2-6; 7 bases are a match to TRBD1. The CDR3 length is 16 residues. Trimming cost V 3 bases and J 0 bases; bases outside gene matches: 2. CDR1 and CDR2 from the germline V gene are MNHEY and SMNVEV (reference sequence). Supplemented by reference TRBV27 and TRBJ2-6, the full variable domain reads EAQVTQNPRYLITVTGKKLTVTCSQNMNHEYMSWYRQDPGLGLRQIYYSMNVEVTDKGDVPEGYKVSRKEKRNFPLILESPSPNQTSLYFCASSFRGISGANVLTFGAGSRLTVL.